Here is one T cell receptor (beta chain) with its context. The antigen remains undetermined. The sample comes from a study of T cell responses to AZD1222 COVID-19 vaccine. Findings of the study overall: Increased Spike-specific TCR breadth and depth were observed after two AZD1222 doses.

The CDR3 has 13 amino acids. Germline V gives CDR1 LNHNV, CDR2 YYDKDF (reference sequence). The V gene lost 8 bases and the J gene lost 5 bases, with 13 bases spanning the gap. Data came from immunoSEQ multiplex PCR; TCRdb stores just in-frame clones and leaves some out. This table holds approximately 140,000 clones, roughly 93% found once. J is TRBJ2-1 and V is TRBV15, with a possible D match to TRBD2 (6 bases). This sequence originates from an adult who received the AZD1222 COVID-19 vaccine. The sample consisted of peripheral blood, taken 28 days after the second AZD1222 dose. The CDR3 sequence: CATGWGENNEQFF. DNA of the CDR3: TGTGCCACCGGTTGGGGGGAAAACAATGAGCAGTTCTTC.